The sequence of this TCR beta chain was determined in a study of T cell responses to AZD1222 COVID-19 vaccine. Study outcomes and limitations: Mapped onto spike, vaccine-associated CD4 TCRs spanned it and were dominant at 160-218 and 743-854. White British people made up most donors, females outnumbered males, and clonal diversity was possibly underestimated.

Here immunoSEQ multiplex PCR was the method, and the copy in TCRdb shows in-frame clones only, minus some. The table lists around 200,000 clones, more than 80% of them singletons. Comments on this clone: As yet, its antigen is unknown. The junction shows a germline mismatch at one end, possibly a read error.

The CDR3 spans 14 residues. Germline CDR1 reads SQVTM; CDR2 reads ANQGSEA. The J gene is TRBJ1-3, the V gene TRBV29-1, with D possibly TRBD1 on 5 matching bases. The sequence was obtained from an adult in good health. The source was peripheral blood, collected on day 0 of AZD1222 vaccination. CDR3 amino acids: CSVNGGLRGSTIYF. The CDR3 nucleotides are TGCAGCGTCAATGGCGGACTAAGGGGAAGCACCATATATTTT.